Listed below are T cell receptor beta chains from one sample, sequenced in a study of cytomegalovirus exposure and HLA in healthy donors. TCRdb keeps only in-frame clones here, not all; method: immunoSEQ multiplex PCR. The table includes 130,000 or so clones, under 10% detected once. The material sequenced was PBMCs. The receptor set was obtained from a woman aged 35 to 49 in good health and CMV-seropositive. The CDR3 runs from the conserved cysteine through the conserved F or W. Each record gives: CDR3 protein, CDR3 DNA, J gene, V gene, D gene, clone size. The D gene is left open where the match is weak. Part of the rows lack a size; the others show once, few, many or a class for expanded clones.

CDR3aa: CASRLLPGQGHGYTF
CDR3nt: TGTGCCAGTAGACTTCTCCCGGGACAGGGGCATGGCTACACCTTC
j_gene: TRBJ1-2
v_gene: TRBV19
d_gene: TRBD1
abundance: .

CDR3aa: CASSSGQSGNQPQHF
CDR3nt: TGTGCCAGCAGTTCTGGACAGTCGGGAAATCAGCCCCAGCATTTT
j_gene: TRBJ1-5
v_gene: TRBV6-1
d_gene: .
abundance: few

CDR3aa: CASSQPGGGARAFF
CDR3nt: TGTGCCAGCAGCCAACCCGGCGGGGGGGCAAGGGCTTTCTTT
j_gene: TRBJ1-1
v_gene: TRBV11-3
d_gene: .
abundance: .

CDR3aa: CASSIRTGGGGYTF
CDR3nt: TGTGCCAGTAGTATCCGGACAGGGGGCGGTGGCTACACCTTC
j_gene: TRBJ1-2
v_gene: TRBV19
d_gene: TRBD1
abundance: few

CDR3aa: CASSPGLAGETQYF
CDR3nt: TGCGCCAGCAGCCCGGGACTAGCTGGAGAGACCCAGTACTTC
j_gene: TRBJ2-5
v_gene: TRBV5-1
d_gene: TRBD2
abundance: .

CDR3aa: CASSPRTSAGSGANVLTF
CDR3nt: TGTGCCAGCAGCCCTCGGACTAGCGCTGGGTCTGGGGCCAACGTCCTGACTTTC
j_gene: TRBJ2-6
v_gene: TRBV9
d_gene: TRBD2
abundance: .

CDR3aa: CASSLASETQYF
CDR3nt: TGTGCCAGCAGCTTAGCGAGCGAGACCCAGTACTTC
j_gene: TRBJ2-5
v_gene: TRBV7-9
d_gene: .
abundance: .

CDR3aa: CSVLRDSSGANVLTF
CDR3nt: TGCAGCGTCCTTCGGGACAGTTCTGGGGCCAACGTCCTGACTTTC
j_gene: TRBJ2-6
v_gene: TRBV29-1
d_gene: TRBD1
abundance: .

CDR3aa: CSAAGLAGGGEQFF
CDR3nt: TGCAGCGCTGCCGGACTAGCGGGGGGCGGTGAGCAGTTCTTC
j_gene: TRBJ2-1
v_gene: TRBV29-1
d_gene: TRBD2
abundance: .

CDR3aa: CASSLEGSGGDTQYF
CDR3nt: TGCGCCAGCAGCTTGGAAGGTAGCGGAGGGGATACGCAGTATTTT
j_gene: TRBJ2-3
v_gene: TRBV5-1
d_gene: .
abundance: .

CDR3aa: CAITGQGSYEQYF
CDR3nt: TGTGCCATCACGGGACAGGGTTCCTACGAGCAGTACTTC
j_gene: TRBJ2-7
v_gene: TRBV10-3
d_gene: TRBD1
abundance: few

CDR3aa: CASSASGHLNTEAFF
CDR3nt: TGCGCCAGCAGCGCGTCGGGACACCTGAACACTGAAGCTTTCTTT
j_gene: TRBJ1-1
v_gene: TRBV5-1
d_gene: .
abundance: few

CDR3aa: CASSLRPGQGHSGNTIYF
CDR3nt: TGTGCCAGCAGCTTAAGACCGGGACAGGGGCACTCTGGAAACACCATATATTTT
j_gene: TRBJ1-3
v_gene: TRBV7-6
d_gene: TRBD1
abundance: .

CDR3aa: CASSEIGGRNGELFF
CDR3nt: TGTGCCAGCAGCGAGATCGGGGGTCGGAACGGGGAGCTGTTTTTT
j_gene: TRBJ2-2
v_gene: TRBV5-5
d_gene: .
abundance: few

CDR3aa: CASRPGQANGEQYF
CDR3nt: TGTGCCAGCAGGCCGGGACAGGCCAACGGGGAGCAGTACTTC
j_gene: TRBJ2-7
v_gene: TRBV6-1
d_gene: TRBD1
abundance: few

CDR3aa: CASSSPGQGARTGELFF
CDR3nt: TGTGCCAGCAGTTCCCCCGGGCAGGGGGCTAGGACCGGGGAGCTGTTTTTT
j_gene: TRBJ2-2
v_gene: TRBV27
d_gene: TRBD1
abundance: few

CDR3aa: CASSPGLAGGRGTGELFF
CDR3nt: TGTGCCAGCAGCCCGGGACTAGCGGGGGGCCGGGGCACCGGGGAGCTGTTTTTT
j_gene: TRBJ2-2
v_gene: TRBV5-4
d_gene: TRBD2
abundance: few

CDR3aa: CASSPLAGGRTGELFF
CDR3nt: TGCGCCAGCAGTCCTCTAGCGGGGGGTAGGACCGGGGAGCTGTTTTTT
j_gene: TRBJ2-2
v_gene: TRBV5-1
d_gene: TRBD2
abundance: few

CDR3aa: CAITGGGAEGTEAFF
CDR3nt: TGTGCCATTACGGGCGGGGGGGCGGAAGGCACTGAAGCTTTCTTT
j_gene: TRBJ1-1
v_gene: TRBV19
d_gene: .
abundance: few

CDR3aa: CASSFRTGAPFSYTF
CDR3nt: TGTGCCAGCAGCTTTCGGACAGGGGCACCTTTTAGCTACACCTTC
j_gene: TRBJ1-2
v_gene: TRBV7-9
d_gene: TRBD1
abundance: .

CDR3aa: CASSPGIGTEAFF
CDR3nt: TGCGCCAGCAGCCCGGGGATTGGGACTGAAGCTTTCTTT
j_gene: TRBJ1-1
v_gene: TRBV5-1
d_gene: .
abundance: .

CDR3aa: CASSFSPYQPQHF
CDR3nt: TGTGCCAGCAGCTTTTCCCCCTATCAGCCCCAGCATTTT
j_gene: TRBJ1-5
v_gene: TRBV5-6
d_gene: .
abundance: few

CDR3aa: CSVLEGGETQYF
CDR3nt: TGCAGCGTACTAGAGGGAGGAGAGACCCAGTACTTC
j_gene: TRBJ2-5
v_gene: TRBV29-1
d_gene: .
abundance: .

CDR3aa: CASSLPPTGHKDGYTF
CDR3nt: TGTGCCAGTAGTCTCCCACCCACAGGGCACAAGGATGGCTACACCTTC
j_gene: TRBJ1-2
v_gene: TRBV19
d_gene: .
abundance: few

CDR3aa: CATSRPRGLGDTEAFF
CDR3nt: TGTGCCACCAGCAGACCCAGGGGGCTTGGTGACACTGAAGCTTTCTTT
j_gene: TRBJ1-1
v_gene: TRBV15
d_gene: TRBD1
abundance: few

CDR3aa: CASSPSGVPQETQYF
CDR3nt: TGTGCCAGCAGTCCTAGCGGGGTACCTCAAGAGACCCAGTACTTC
j_gene: TRBJ2-5
v_gene: TRBV2
d_gene: TRBD2
abundance: .

CDR3aa: CASSESGREEKLFF
CDR3nt: TGTGCCAGCAGTGAATCCGGCAGGGAAGAAAAACTGTTTTTT
j_gene: TRBJ1-4
v_gene: TRBV25-1
d_gene: .
abundance: few

CDR3aa: CASSYDRNTEAFF
CDR3nt: TGTGCCAGCAGTTACGACAGGAACACTGAAGCTTTCTTT
j_gene: TRBJ1-1
v_gene: TRBV6-5
d_gene: .
abundance: .

CDR3aa: CASSQDIGADWADTQYF
CDR3nt: TGTGCCAGCAGCCAAGATATTGGGGCAGACTGGGCAGATACGCAGTATTTT
j_gene: TRBJ2-3
v_gene: TRBV4-2
d_gene: .
abundance: few

CDR3aa: CASSGAAFNTGELFF
CDR3nt: TGTGCCAGCAGTGGGGCAGCCTTCAACACCGGGGAGCTGTTTTTT
j_gene: TRBJ2-2
v_gene: TRBV6-1
d_gene: .
abundance: few

CDR3aa: CPIASPPSGIYGTDTQYF
CDR3nt: TGCCCAATCGCAAGCCCACCGAGCGGGATTTACGGCACAGATACGCAGTATTTT
j_gene: TRBJ2-3
v_gene: TRBV6-7
d_gene: TRBD2
abundance: few

CDR3aa: CASSVGGGLTDTQYF
CDR3nt: TGTGCCAGCAGCGTAGGGGGGGGGCTCACAGATACGCAGTATTTT
j_gene: TRBJ2-3
v_gene: TRBV9
d_gene: .
abundance: .

CDR3aa: CASSFGTGGLDYGYIF
CDR3nt: TGTGCCAGCAGCTTCGGGACAGGGGGCTTGGACTATGGCTACATCTTC
j_gene: TRBJ1-2
v_gene: TRBV5-4
d_gene: TRBD1
abundance: once

CDR3aa: CASSESWTGEYGYTF
CDR3nt: TGTGCCAGCAGTGAAAGTTGGACAGGGGAGTATGGCTACACCTTC
j_gene: TRBJ1-2
v_gene: TRBV6-1
d_gene: TRBD1
abundance: few

CDR3aa: CASSESTALPYEQYF
CDR3nt: TGCGCCAGCAGTGAGTCGACTGCCCTCCCCTACGAGCAGTACTTC
j_gene: TRBJ2-7
v_gene: TRBV10-1
d_gene: .
abundance: .

CDR3aa: CASSLIRATNEKLFF
CDR3nt: TGTGCCAGCAGCTTGATCCGCGCAACTAATGAAAAACTGTTTTTT
j_gene: TRBJ1-4
v_gene: TRBV5-5
d_gene: .
abundance: few

CDR3aa: CANWRPSNTGELFF
CDR3nt: TGTGCCAACTGGAGGCCCTCGAACACCGGGGAGCTGTTTTTT
j_gene: TRBJ2-2
v_gene: TRBV7-8
d_gene: .
abundance: .

CDR3aa: CASSLVLATTETQYF
CDR3nt: TGTGCCAGCAGCTTAGTGCTAGCCACGACTGAGACCCAGTACTTC
j_gene: TRBJ2-5
v_gene: TRBV7-6
d_gene: .
abundance: .

CDR3aa: CASKDTGSGANVLTF
CDR3nt: TGCGCCAGCAAAGATACAGGCTCTGGGGCCAACGTCCTGACTTTC
j_gene: TRBJ2-6
v_gene: TRBV5-1
d_gene: .
abundance: .

CDR3aa: CASSFTRTTDTQYF
CDR3nt: TGTGCCAGCAGCTTCACTAGGACGACAGATACGCAGTATTTT
j_gene: TRBJ2-3
v_gene: TRBV5-4
d_gene: .
abundance: few

CDR3aa: CASLAGIGEQYF
CDR3nt: TGTGCCAGCCTAGCGGGGATTGGCGAGCAGTACTTC
j_gene: TRBJ2-7
v_gene: TRBV7-2
d_gene: TRBD2
abundance: .

CDR3aa: CASSLEGRVEKLFF
CDR3nt: TGTGCCAGCAGCTTGGAGGGAAGGGTTGAAAAACTGTTTTTT
j_gene: TRBJ1-4
v_gene: TRBV7-9
d_gene: .
abundance: .

CDR3aa: CASSSGFVSEAFF
CDR3nt: TGCGCCAGCAGTTCAGGGTTTGTCTCTGAAGCTTTCTTT
j_gene: TRBJ1-1
v_gene: TRBV5-1
d_gene: .
abundance: .

CDR3aa: CASMKSGGAYNEQFF
CDR3nt: TGCGCCAGCATGAAGAGCGGGGGGGCCTACAATGAGCAGTTCTTC
j_gene: TRBJ2-1
v_gene: TRBV5-1
d_gene: TRBD2
abundance: few

CDR3aa: CASRERGFPGELFF
CDR3nt: TGTGCCAGCAGGGAGAGGGGGTTCCCAGGGGAGCTGTTTTTT
j_gene: TRBJ2-2
v_gene: TRBV6-5
d_gene: .
abundance: few

CDR3aa: CASSPGVRLSGYTF
CDR3nt: TGTGCCAGCTCACCCGGGGTCCGGTTGAGTGGCTACACCTTC
j_gene: TRBJ1-2
v_gene: TRBV18
d_gene: .
abundance: .

CDR3aa: CASTTGARETQYF
CDR3nt: TGTGCCAGCACCACAGGGGCCCGGGAGACCCAGTACTTC
j_gene: TRBJ2-5
v_gene: TRBV7-2
d_gene: TRBD1
abundance: .